Shown below are 20 T cell receptor beta chains from a single sample sequenced in a study of neurological immune-mediated disorders (dated by TCRdb to the late 2010s). The library was generated by 5' RACE. Reads for this sample came from an Illumina HiSeq 2500. TCRdb reworked the public reads: Q25 trimming with fastp, MiXCR clone assembly, productive beta chains retained. Under each unique CDR3 protein, matching rows form one entry showing the most common genes and DNA. For this sample the table gives tens of thousands of distinct CDR3 sequences, of which 3.6% were detected only once. Approximately 1.6% of the sample is taken by the ten largest. The sample was PBMCs. Receptor source: a man younger than 45 with multiple sclerosis.

This clonotype appeared many times. This chain links TRBV5-6 with TRBJ2-5; either TRBD1 or TRBD2 may fit D (6 bases each). CDR3 length: 14 residues. V was shortened by 2 bases and J by 4 bases, with 12 bases between the two germline ends. Per germline, CDR1 SGHDT and CDR2 YYEEEE. The CDR3 loop reads CASSFGRGRETQYF. CDR3 nucleotides: TGTGCCAGCAGCTTCGGACGGGGGCGAGAGACCCAGTACTTC.

Many counts were recorded for this clonotype. V and J are TRBV7-6 and TRBJ2-1; D uncertain. The CDR3 covers 13 residues. CDR1 and CDR2 from the germline V gene are SGHVS and FNYEAQ. Trimming removed 2 bases from V and 6 bases from J, with 8 bases in between. CDR3 in DNA: TGTGCCAGCAGCTTATCGACCAGCAATGAGCAGTTCTTC. It codes for CASSLSTSNEQFF.

This clonotype was counted many times. The rearrangement uses TRBV7-2 and TRBJ2-7, with 7 bases identical to TRBD1. V shed 0 bases, J shed 3 bases, and the junction held 8 bases outside the gene matches. Germline-derived CDR1 and CDR2 are SGHTA and FQGNSA. The CDR3 covers 16 residues. CDR3 in DNA: TGTGCCAGCAGCTTAGCGTCCACAGGGGCGGTCTACGAGCAGTACTTC. Translating it yields CASSLASTGAVYEQYF.

Ten or more counts support this clonotype. This chain uses TRBV7-2 with TRBJ2-3, with no clear D. V was trimmed by 5 bases and J by 2 bases, leaving 11 bases between them. Germline V CDR1 and CDR2: SGHTA, FQGNSA. The CDR3 has 14 amino acids. CDR3 in amino acids: CASSQEINTDTQYF. The CDR3 nucleotides read TGTGCCAGCAGCCAGGAGATTAACACAGATACGCAGTATTTT. Supplemented by reference TRBV7-2 and TRBJ2-3, the full variable domain reads GAGVSQSPSNKVTEKGKDVELRCDPISGHTALYWYRQSLGQGLEFLIYFQGNSAPDKSGLPSDRFSAERTGGSVSTLTIQRTQQEDSAVYLCASSQEINTDTQYFGPGTRLTVL.

To note about this clonotype: Relative to the germline gene, one junction end is altered; a read error may explain this. This sequence joins TRBV19 and TRBJ2-7; the match to TRBD2 covers 8 bases. The CDR3 runs 15 residues. The V gene's germline CDR1 is LNHDA and CDR2 SQIVND (reference sequence). The CDR3 is CANSIVPAGAYEQYF. The CDR3 nucleotides read TGTGCCAATAGTATAGTACCAGCGGGAGCCTACGAGCAGTACTTC. The full variable domain, with the rest looked up from reference TRBV19 and TRBJ2-7, is DGGITQSPKYLFRKEGQNVTLSCEQNLNHDAMYWYRQDPGQGLRLIYYSQIVNDFQKGDIAEGYSVSREKKESFPLTVTSAQKNPTAFYLCANSIVPAGAYEQYFGPGTRLTVT.

For this clonotype: An end of the junction does not agree with germline; a read error may underlie this. V gene TRBV4-1 combines with J gene TRBJ1-5, with TRBD1 matching 8 bases. Germline V gene lookup returns CDR1 MGHRA and CDR2 YSYEKL. CDR3 size: 17 residues. The CDR3 bases are TGCGCCAGCAGCCAAGCTCTACCCGGACAGGGACCTCAGCCCCAGAATTTT. Translating gives CASSQALPGQGPQPQNF.

With respect to this clonotype: An end of the junction differs from the germline gene, which may be a read error. V gene TRBV5-1 combines with J gene TRBJ2-5; a weak D match, TRBD2 (7 bases). This CDR3 region has 14 residues. Germline-derived CDR1 and CDR2 are SGHRS and YFSETQ. The CDR3 nucleotides read TGCGCCAGCAGCTTGATCCGGGGGGCAGAGACCCAGAACTTC. Protein product: CASSLIRGAETQNF.

The chain links TRBV20-1 to TRBJ2-7; D perhaps matches TRBD2 (5 bases). Germline assignment: CDR1 DFQATT and CDR2 SNEGSKA (reference sequence). The CDR3 consists of 12 residues. Trimming removed 3 bases from V and 3 bases from J, with 9 bases in between. The CDR3 protein is CSASAGNYEQYF. In DNA, the CDR3 is TGCAGTGCTAGTGCCGGGAACTACGAGCAGTACTTC.

This clonotype was detected ten times or more. The chain links TRBV2 to TRBJ1-4; TRBD1 matches 9 bases. The junction had 7 bases not matched to a gene; V was cut back by 7 bases and J by 7 bases. The CDR3 has 14 residues. Germline V gene lookup returns CDR1 SNHLY and CDR2 FYNNEI. The CDR3 protein is CASTEGTGTEKLFF. The CDR3 DNA reads as TGTGCCAGCACCGAAGGGACAGGGACTGAAAAACTGTTTTTT.

This clonotype occurred a few times. V is TRBV7-6 and J is TRBJ2-5, with TRBD2 matching 12 bases. The CDR3 sequence is 18 residues long. Per germline, CDR1 SGHVS and CDR2 FNYEAQ. J lost 4 bases, V lost 3 bases, and 12 bases had no gene match. In DNA form, the CDR3 reads TGTGCCAGCAGCTTGAGGGCTAGCGGGGGGGCTACCCCAGAGACCCAGTACTTC. Amino acid sequence: CASSLRASGGATPETQYF.

The sample holds many counts of this clonotype. The rearrangement uses TRBV28 and TRBJ2-5; 10 bases match TRBD1. Per germline, CDR1 MDHEN and CDR2 SYDVKM. The CDR3 runs 15 residues. V trimming: 6 bases; J trimming: 5 bases; junction bases outside the gene matches: 9. The CDR3 is CASRPGQGFGETQYF. The CDR3 DNA reads TGTGCCAGCAGACCGGGACAGGGGTTTGGGGAGACCCAGTACTTC. Supplemented by reference TRBV28 and TRBJ2-5, the full variable domain reads DVKVTQSSRYLVKRTGEKVFLECVQDMDHENMFWYRQDPGLGLRLIYFSYDVKMKEKGDIPEGYSVSREKKERFSLILESASTNQTSMYLCASRPGQGFGETQYFGPGTRLLVL.

This rearrangement joins TRBV6-5 to TRBJ1-2; TRBD1 matches 7 bases. V shed 0 bases, J shed 4 bases, and the junction held 5 bases outside the gene matches. The germline gives CDR1 MNHEY, CDR2 SVGAGI. The CDR3 has 15 amino acids. CDR3: CASSYSVRGSYGYTF. CDR3 coding DNA: TGTGCCAGCAGTTACTCAGTCAGGGGGTCCTATGGCTACACCTTC.

This clonotype was recorded many times. The chain combines TRBV20-1 with TRBJ2-5; no firm D call. The CDR3 totals 13 residues. V was pared by 6 bases and J by 1 base, with 12 bases between. From germline, CDR1 is DFQATT and CDR2 SNEGSKA (reference sequence). Written as DNA, the CDR3 is TGCAGTGCAAAGAGGTCCGGCCAAGAGACCCAGTACTTC. Translating it yields CSAKRSGQETQYF.

This clonotype was picked up many times. The gene calls are TRBV9 and TRBJ2-7; the D gene is possibly TRBD1 (5 bases). The germline CDR1 and CDR2 sequences are SGDLS and YYNGEE. The CDR3 has 15 residues. V gave up 0 bases and J gave up 0 bases, with 10 bases separating them. CDR3 sequence (DNA): TGTGCCAGCAGCGTAGATACAGGACCCTCCTACGAGCAGTACTTC. It codes for CASSVDTGPSYEQYF.

This clonotype has at least ten counts. The chain is built from TRBV2 and TRBJ1-4, with D tentatively TRBD1 (5 bases). This CDR3 has 11 amino acids. V lost 6 bases, J lost 6 bases, and 5 bases lay in between. Per germline, CDR1 SNHLY and CDR2 FYNNEI. CDR3 bases: TGTGCCAGCAGACAGGATGAAAAACTGTTTTTT. Protein sequence: CASRQDEKLFF.

This clonotype appeared many times. V and J are TRBV7-8 and TRBJ2-1, with 7 bases identical to TRBD1. The junction had 8 bases not matched to a gene; V was cut back by 5 bases and J by 4 bases. The CDR3 is 15 amino acids. The germline V gene has CDR1 SGHVS and CDR2 FQNEAQ. The CDR3 sequence is CASSLEGQIYNEQFF. The DNA of the CDR3 is TGTGCCAGCAGCCTAGAGGGACAGATTTACAATGAGCAGTTCTTC.

The table lists this clonotype with many counts. Here the CDR3 DNA reads TGTGCCAGCAGCCGACGGAGGGAAAAACTGTTTTTT. Its protein is CASSRRREKLFF. The chain is built from TRBV12-3 or TRBV12-4 and TRBJ1-4, with unresolved D. The CDR3 runs 12 residues. Trimming cost V 6 bases and J 8 bases, with 10 bases left between them.

This clonotype was seen repeatedly, ten times or more. The V call is TRBV15, the J call TRBJ2-2; TRBD2 agrees at 9 bases. The CDR3 has 19 amino acids. The germline gives CDR1 LNHNV, CDR2 YYDKDF (reference sequence). Trimming took 0 bases from V and 0 from J; bases not matched to a gene: 8. CDR3 sequence (DNA): TGTGCCACCAGCAGAGATGAGCCTAGCGGGGCCCCGAACACCGGGGAGCTGTTTTTT. Translating it yields CATSRDEPSGAPNTGELFF.

This clonotype was seen ten or more times. The V gene is TRBV5-6, the J gene TRBJ2-7; TRBD2 matches at 9 bases. Germline V gene sequence: CDR1 SGHDT, CDR2 YYEEEE. The CDR3 runs 16 residues. V shed 4 bases and J 0 bases; nucleotides not matched to a gene: 8. The CDR3 sequence is CASSKPGLAFSYEQYF. CDR3 DNA sequence: TGTGCCAGCAGCAAACCGGGACTAGCTTTCTCCTACGAGCAGTACTTC.

Many counts were recorded for this clonotype. An end of the junction does not agree with germline; a read error may underlie this. The chain links TRBV30 to TRBJ1-1, with no clear D. CDR3 length: 12 amino acids. CDR1 and CDR2 (germline): GTSNPN, SVGIG (reference sequence). CDR3 region: CAWSVLNTEAFF. The CDR3 nucleotides are TGTGCCTGGAGTGTCTTGAACACTGAAGCCTTCTTT.